A selection of T cell receptor beta chains follows, all from one sample in a study of early T cells in non-severe SARS-CoV-2 infection. TCRdb redid the calling of the 5' RACE reads with MiXCR, one entry per CDR3 protein. Among 45,000 to 75,000 distinct CDR3 sequences, over 10% were seen once, and the ten largest hold 4.5% to 6%. Source material: whole blood. The receptor source for this set is an adult who was a healthcare worker with PCR-confirmed SARS-CoV-2 infection or an uninfected control (not recorded which). Each CDR3 is given with its conserved first and last residue. A D gene is named only where the DNA matches it firmly. Size tells how often a clone was seen (once, few, many) or the class of an expanded clone, and some rows leave it out.

len	j_gene	v_gene	abundance	d_gene	CDR3aa	CDR3nt
14	TRBJ2-2	TRBV20-1	many	-	CSARLPPNSGELFF	TGCAGTGCTAGGCTACCGCCTAACTCCGGGGAGCTGTTTTTT
14	TRBJ2-3	TRBV20-1	few	TRBD1	CSASWQGASNTQYF	TGCAGTGCTAGTTGGCAGGGGGCTTCAAATACGCAGTATTTT
14	TRBJ1-2	TRBV12-3/TRBV12-4	few	-	CASSLNEFWVGYTF	TGTGCCAGCAGTTTAAACGAGTTCTGGGTTGGCTACACCTTC
15	TRBJ2-7	TRBV2	-	TRBD1	CASSVGRTGSNEQYF	TGTGCCAGCAGTGTAGGGAGGACAGGGTCGAATGAGCAGTACTTC
16	TRBJ2-1	TRBV4-2	few	TRBD1	CASSQDPTGARLEQFF	TGTGCCAGCAGCCAAGATCCGACAGGGGCGAGACTTGAGCAGTTCTTC
13	TRBJ2-5	TRBV19	-	-	CVSSIWPTETQYF	TGTGTCAGTAGTATTTGGCCCACGGAGACCCAGTACTTC
13	TRBJ2-7	TRBV29-1	few	-	CSVDGLRGYEQYF	TGCAGCGTTGACGGACTCCGGGGCTACGAGCAGTACTTC
14	TRBJ2-7	TRBV6-5	many	-	CASSMNRASYEQYF	TGTGCCAGCAGTATGAACAGGGCCTCCTACGAGCAGTACTTC
16	TRBJ2-2	TRBV30	few	TRBD2	CAWSGLSGGGTGELFF	TGTGCCTGGAGTGGACTGTCGGGGGGGGGCACCGGGGAGCTGTTTTTT
14	TRBJ1-3	TRBV15	-	-	CATSRAGTGNTIYF	TGTGCCACCAGCAGAGCGGGGACTGGAAACACCATATATTTT
13	TRBJ2-2	TRBV7-9	few	-	CASSLFSPGELFF	TGTGCCAGCAGCTTATTCTCCCCCGGGGAGCTGTTTTTT
17	TRBJ1-2	TRBV21-1	once	-	CASSKVSWQATNYGYTF	TGTGCCAGCAGCAAAGTCTCTTGGCAGGCGACTAACTATGGCTACACCTTC
12	TRBJ2-7	TRBV12-3/TRBV12-4	many	-	CASSLSPYEQYF	TGTGCCAGCAGTTTATCCCCCTACGAGCAGTACTTC
16	TRBJ1-1	TRBV5-1	many	TRBD1	CASSGATGGMNTEAFF	TGCGCCAGCAGCGGAGCGACAGGGGGCATGAACACTGAAGCTTTCTTT
13	TRBJ2-7	TRBV12-3/TRBV12-4	few	TRBD1	CASSRDRENEQYF	TGTGCCAGCAGCCGGGACAGGGAGAACGAGCAGTACTTC
15	TRBJ1-4	TRBV24-1	-	-	CATGLTSGRNEKLFF	TGTGCCACTGGGCTAACGTCGGGCCGAAATGAAAAACTGTTTTTT
14	TRBJ2-3	TRBV6-1	-	TRBD1	CASSRQGDTDTQYF	TGTGCCAGCAGTCGACAGGGGGACACAGATACGCAGTATTTT
16	TRBJ2-3	TRBV6-5	few	-	CASSNPGRTKTDTQYF	TGTGCCAGCAGCAACCCGGGCCGCACAAAGACAGATACGCAGTATTTT
17	TRBJ2-2	TRBV6-2/TRBV6-3	-	-	CASKFLVGQRNTGELFF	TGTGCCAGCAAATTTCTCGTAGGACAGAGGAACACCGGGGAGCTGTTTTTT
14	TRBJ1-1	TRBV7-9	many	TRBD1	CASSLGTANTEAFF	TGTGCCAGCAGCCTAGGGACAGCGAACACTGAAGCTTTCTTT
13	TRBJ1-2	TRBV12-3/TRBV12-4	-	-	CASSLGRQLGYTF	TGTGCCAGCAGTTTGGGACGACAGCTTGGCTACACCTTC
19	TRBJ2-6	TRBV6-1	many	TRBD1	CASSGSRTGGSSGANVLTF	TGTGCCAGCAGTGGGAGTCGGACAGGTGGATCCTCTGGGGCCAACGTCCTGACTTTC
14	TRBJ2-1	TRBV20-1	-	TRBD2	CSATSGRPPNEQFF	TGCAGTGCTACTAGCGGGAGGCCACCCAATGAGCAGTTCTTC
14	TRBJ1-1	TRBV5-1	few	-	CASSLVPGGTEAFF	TGCGCCAGCAGCTTGGTTCCCGGTGGCACTGAAGCTTTCTTT
12	TRBJ2-1	TRBV28	few	-	CASSLLHNEQFF	TGTGCCAGCAGTCTACTACACAATGAGCAGTTCTTC
17	TRBJ2-1	TRBV4-1	many	TRBD2	CASSQDSSGTSYNEQFF	TGCGCCAGCAGCCAAGATAGTTCCGGGACTAGCTACAATGAGCAGTTCTTC
16	TRBJ1-1	TRBV6-5	many	TRBD1	CASSYAGQGQNTEAFF	TGTGCCAGCAGTTACGCGGGACAGGGGCAGAACACTGAAGCTTTCTTT
12	TRBJ1-4	TRBV28	few	-	CASSLTREKLFF	TGTGCCAGCAGTCTAACGAGGGAAAAACTGTTTTTT
14	TRBJ2-2	TRBV29-1	few	-	CSVGANANTGELFF	TGCAGCGTTGGGGCTAACGCGAACACCGGGGAGCTGTTTTTT
14	TRBJ2-2	TRBV12-3/TRBV12-4	-	TRBD1	CASSLGQGAGELFF	TGTGCCAGCAGTTTAGGACAGGGGGCCGGGGAGCTGTTTTTT
15	TRBJ1-6	TRBV27	few	-	CASSLSFGEKGSLHF	TGTGCCAGCAGTTTATCTTTTGGGGAGAAAGGTTCCCTCCACTTT
15	TRBJ1-5	TRBV5-1	many	-	CASSLVPGSDQPQHF	TGCGCCAGCAGCTTGGTTCCCGGGAGCGATCAGCCCCAGCATTTT
16	TRBJ2-7	TRBV6-6	-	-	CASSLRLSAGSYEQYF	TGTGCCAGCAGCCTTCGACTGAGCGCCGGCTCCTACGAGCAGTACTTC
15	TRBJ1-1	TRBV7-9	-	-	CASSLGFSTHTEAFF	TGTGCCAGCAGCTTAGGTTTTAGTACCCACACTGAAGCTTTCTTT
16	TRBJ2-5	TRBV7-2	medium-sized	TRBD2	CASTLGLAGVQETQYF	TGTGCCAGCACCCTCGGACTAGCGGGGGTCCAAGAGACCCAGTACTTC
13	TRBJ1-2	TRBV29-1	few	-	CSANWGDSYGYTF	TGCAGCGCCAATTGGGGGGACTCATATGGCTACACCTTC
13	TRBJ1-5	TRBV30	many	TRBD1	CAWDRGGSQPQHF	TGTGCCTGGGACAGGGGAGGGAGCCAGCCCCAGCATTTT